This entry lists 21 T cell receptor beta chains sequenced from one sample in a study of tumor-infiltrating lymphocytes in oesophageal squamous cell carcinoma. TCRdb reprocessed the PCR reads with MiXCR, giving one entry per CDR3 protein. In the table there are 12,000 or so distinct CDR3 sequences, around 52% of which are singletons. The specimen sequenced was esophageal tumor tissue. Source of these receptors: a female donor with esophageal squamous cell carcinoma.

Comments on this clonotype: The CDR3 end shows no conserved phenylalanine or tryptophan, and so a read error is likely. No DNA is shown, since the ends of the CDR3 on it are uncertain; the CDR3 is the one TCRdb lists. The chain joins TRBV7-9 to TRBJ2-6; whether TRBD2, the table's D call, matches the DNA was not checked. The CDR3 spans 15 residues, counting both ends. CDR1 and CDR2 from the germline V gene are SEHNR and FQNEAQ (reference sequence). The CDR3 loop reads CASTRSRTYEQFFGP.

This clonotype turned up a few times. Its ends do not fully match the called genes, so a read error is possible. V and J are TRBV7-7 and TRBJ2-1, with 14 nucleotides matching TRBD2. The germline CDR1 and CDR2 sequences are SSHAT and FNYEAQ (reference sequence). The CDR3 totals 15 residues. As DNA, the CDR3 is TGTGCTAGCAGCCAGGGACTAGCGGGGGCGGATGAGCAGTTCTTC. Amino acid sequence: CASSQGLAGADEQFF.

This clonotype was observed at least ten times. The chain carries TRBV11-3 and TRBJ2-5; the match to TRBD2 covers 7 bases. The DNA end is a closer match to TRBJ2-7, so the J assignment may be wrong. This CDR3 spans 13 amino acids. Germline assignment: CDR1 SGHNT and CDR2 YENEEA. In DNA form, the CDR3 reads TGTGCCAGCAGCTTCGAGCGGGGCTACGAGCAGTACTTC. Translation gives CASSFERGYEQYF.

This clonotype was observed a handful of times. The chain carries TRBV7-6 and TRBJ2-1, with D unresolved. V shed 7 bases and J shed 4 bases, with 11 bases lying between them. This CDR3 has 13 residues. Germline V gene sequence: CDR1 SGHVS, CDR2 FNYEAQ. The CDR3 nucleotides read TGTGCCAGCACCGAACCCCATTACAATGAGCAGTTCTTC. This encodes CASTEPHYNEQFF.

Regarding this clonotype: Lacking the conserved final phenylalanine or tryptophan, this CDR3 likely reflects a read error. The chain is built from TRBV12-3 or TRBV12-4 and TRBJ2-1; perhaps TRBD2 as D (5 bases). The closer fit of TRBJ2-5 to the DNA end suggests the J call may be wrong. This CDR3 comprises 13 residues. CDR3 loop: CASSRSGQETQYL. The CDR3 DNA is TGTGCCAGCAGCCGTTCGGGGCAAGAGACCCAGTACTTG.

The table lists this clonotype with many counts. This rearrangement joins TRBV10-1 to TRBJ2-3; D is unclear. CDR1 is WNHNN and CDR2 is SYGVQD in the germline V gene (reference sequence). V was trimmed by 5 bases and J by 5 bases, leaving 8 bases between them. This CDR3 has 12 amino acids. In DNA form, the CDR3 reads TGCGCCAGCAGTCCAACCGGAGATACGCAGTATTTT. Its protein product is CASSPTGDTQYF.

This clonotype has at least ten counts. Mismatch with germline at one junction end may stem from a read error. The chain has TRBV7-8 and TRBJ1-6; 8 positions match TRBD1. Germline V gene data show CDR1 as SGHVS and CDR2 as FQNEAQ. CDR3 length equals 15 residues. This CDR3 reads CASSFAGQGSSPLHF. CDR3 bases: TGTGCCAGCAGCTTCGCTGGACAGGGCTCATCACCCCTCCACTTC.

This clonotype was detected a few times. The V gene is TRBV12-3 or TRBV12-4, the J gene TRBJ2-7, with a possible D match to TRBD1 (5 bases). The CDR3 has 15 residues. Between the trimmed V and J ends, which lost 3 bases and 1 base, there was a span of 13 bases. The CDR3 is CASSLVQGVSYEQYF. The DNA for the CDR3 is TGTGCCAGCAGTTTGGTTCAGGGCGTTTCCTACGAGCAGTACTTC.

The chain carries TRBV28 and TRBJ2-5, with no clear D. The CDR3 has 15 amino acids. CDR1 MDHEN and CDR2 SYDVKM come from the germline V gene. The V end was cut by 5 bases, the J end by 1 base, with 14 bases between. Here the CDR3 DNA reads TGTGCCAGCAGTCCCCTCCTTAAGTCCCAAGAGACCCAGTACTTC. As protein: CASSPLLKSQETQYF.

There are a few counts of this clonotype. The rearrangement uses TRBV7-9 and TRBJ2-7; D remains unclear. Trimming took 1 base from V and 0 from J, leaving 10 bases between them. The CDR3 totals 15 residues. CDR1 and CDR2 from the germline V gene are SEHNR and FQNEAQ (reference sequence). The CDR3 here is CASSLGIQSSYEQYF. The CDR3 DNA is TGTGCCAGCAGCTTAGGTATCCAGAGCTCCTACGAGCAGTACTTC.

This clonotype is termed medium-sized. The rearrangement links TRBV12-3 or TRBV12-4 to TRBJ2-3, with D unresolved. Trimming removed 3 bases from V and 3 bases from J, with 4 bases in between. The CDR3 runs to 12 residues. CDR3 bases: TGTGCCAGCAGTTTCCTTACAGATACGCAGTATTTT. This codes for CASSFLTDTQYF.

V usage is TRBV12-3 or TRBV12-4 and J usage is TRBJ2-4; 9 nucleotides agree with TRBD2. Near its end, the DNA agrees better with TRBJ2-7, so the J call may be wrong. There are 16 residues in the CDR3. CDR3 in amino acids: CASSFGPTSGTYEQYF. For the CDR3, the DNA is TGTGCCAGCAGTTTCGGTCCGACTAGCGGAACCTACGAGCAGTACTTC.

V usage is TRBV12-3 or TRBV12-4 and J usage is TRBJ2-3; no firm D call. Matching the DNA end better, TRBJ1-1 makes the J call doubtful. This CDR3 region has 11 residues. The CDR3 here is CASSLAGEAFF. DNA for the CDR3: TGTGCCAGCAGTTTAGCGGGGGAAGCTTTCTTT.

The chain is built from TRBV7-9 and TRBJ2-1; D not certain. Trimming left V 8 bases short and J 6 bases short, with 20 bases between. Germline CDR1 and CDR2: SEHNR and FQNEAQ (reference sequence). The length of the CDR3 is 15 residues. CDR3 loop: CASGVIRHWANEQFF. In DNA form, the CDR3 reads TGTGCCAGCGGTGTAATAAGGCACTGGGCCAATGAGCAGTTCTTC. Filled out from reference TRBV7-9 and TRBJ2-1, the complete variable domain reads DTGVSQNPRHKITKRGQNVTFRCDPISEHNRLYWYRQTLGQGPEFLTYFQNEAQLEKSRLLSDRFSAERPKGSFSTLEIQRTEQGDSAMYLCASGVIRHWANEQFFGPGTRLTVL.

This clonotype was found a few times. This chain uses TRBV7-9 with TRBJ2-5; 14 positions match TRBD2. CDR3 length: 16 amino acids. CDR1 is SEHNR, CDR2 FQNEAQ, per germline (reference sequence). V was clipped by 5 bases and J by 11 bases; unmatched bases: 13. Written as DNA, the CDR3 is TGTGCCAGCAGCCCGCGGACTAGCGGGAGGAATGTTGAGCAGTACTTC. Translation gives CASSPRTSGRNVEQYF.

The chain has TRBV21-1 and TRBJ1-1; the table assigns TRBD1, which was not confirmed against the DNA. TRBV21-1 is a documented pseudogene. The CDR3 has 16 amino acids. DNA for the CDR3: TGTGCCAGCAGCCTCGGGGGGGGACAGGTGAACACTGAAGCTTTCTTT. Encoded protein: CASSLGGGQVNTEAFF.

Points on this clonotype: It is likely a read error, because the conserved phenylalanine at the end of the CDR3 is missing. No DNA is shown, since the ends of the CDR3 on it are uncertain; the CDR3 is the one TCRdb lists. The genes are TRBV11-2 and TRBJ2-1; TRBD1, as called in the table, went unchecked against the DNA. Germline loops: CDR1 SGHAT, CDR2 FQNNGV. Inclusive of both ends, the CDR3 amounts to 16 amino acids. CDR3 sequence reads: CASSSGGSSYEQYFGN.

The V gene is TRBV6-6, the J gene TRBJ2-4; D ambiguous. The end of the DNA is better explained by TRBJ2-7, so the J call may be wrong. CDR1 and CDR2 from the germline V gene are MNHNY and SVGAGI (reference sequence). The CDR3 has 15 residues. CDR3 sequence: CASSYVHSGDYEQYF. The CDR3 bases are TGTGCCAGCAGTTACGTACATTCAGGAGACTACGAGCAGTACTTC.

V usage is TRBV7-6 and J usage is TRBJ2-1, with TRBD2 matching over 9 bases. The CDR3 length is 20 residues. Germline CDR1 and CDR2: SGHVS and FNYEAQ. V lost 1 base, J lost 1 base, and 14 bases stayed unmatched. DNA of the CDR3: TGTGCCAGCAGCTTAGTACAAGGGACTAGCAGGGTAGTGTCCTACAATGAGCAGTTCTTC. Translating gives CASSLVQGTSRVVSYNEQFF.

V is TRBV12-3 or TRBV12-4 and J is TRBJ2-3; D perhaps matches TRBD1 (5 bases). The CDR3 is 12 amino acids. V was cut by 6 bases and J by 2 bases, with 6 bases left in between. The CDR3 is CASRTATDTQYF. CDR3 sequence (DNA): TGTGCCAGCAGGACAGCCACAGATACGCAGTATTTT.

This clonotype came up many times. The V gene is TRBV5-1, the J gene TRBJ2-1; TRBD1 is a possible D gene (6 bases). Germline assignment: CDR1 SGHRS and CDR2 YFSETQ. CDR3 length: 13 amino acids. V shed 0 bases and J shed 6 bases, with 7 bases lying between them. In DNA form, the CDR3 reads TGCGCCAGCAGCTTGGTAGGGGGCAATGAGCAGTTCTTC. Its translation is CASSLVGGNEQFF. Full variable domain (missing parts from reference TRBV5-1 and TRBJ2-1): KAGVTQTPRYLIKTRGQQVTLSCSPISGHRSVSWYQQTPGQGLQFLFEYFSETQRNKGNFPGRFSGRQFSNSRSEMNVSTLELGDSALYLCASSLVGGNEQFFGPGTRLTVL.